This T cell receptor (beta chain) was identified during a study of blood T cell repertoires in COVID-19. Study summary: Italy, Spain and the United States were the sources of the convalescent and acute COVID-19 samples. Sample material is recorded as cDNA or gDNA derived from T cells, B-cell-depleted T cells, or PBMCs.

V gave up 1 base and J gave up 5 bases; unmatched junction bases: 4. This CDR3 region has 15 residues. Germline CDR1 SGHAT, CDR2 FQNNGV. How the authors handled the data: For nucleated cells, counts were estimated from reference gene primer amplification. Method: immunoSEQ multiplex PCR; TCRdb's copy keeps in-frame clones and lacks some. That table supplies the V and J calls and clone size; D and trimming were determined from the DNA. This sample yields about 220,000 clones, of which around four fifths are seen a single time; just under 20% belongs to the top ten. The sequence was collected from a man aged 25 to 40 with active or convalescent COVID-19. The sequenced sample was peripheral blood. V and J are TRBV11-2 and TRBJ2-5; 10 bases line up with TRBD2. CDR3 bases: TGTGCCAGCAGCTTAGTGGGTAGCGGGGGGGAGACCCAGTACTTC. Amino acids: CASSLVGSGGETQYF.